This T cell receptor (beta chain) was identified in a study of blood T cell repertoires in COVID-19. Background on the study: The analysed material was cDNA or gDNA that came from T cells, B-cell-depleted T cells, or PBMCs.

This CDR3 region has 13 residues. V was trimmed by 3 bases and J by 1 base, leaving 8 bases between them. Germline V gene lookup returns CDR1 SGDLS and CDR2 YYNGEE. In the original workflow: Quantification of nucleated cells was approximated via reference gene primer amplification. Only in-frame clones appear in the TCRdb table, and some are missing; sequencing was by immunoSEQ multiplex PCR. V and J calls and clone size are as listed in that table; D and trimming were resolved from the DNA. The table includes around 200,000 clones, around 88% detected once. The sequence was obtained from a man aged 45-65 years with active or convalescent COVID-19. The V call is TRBV9, the J call TRBJ2-7; D is perhaps TRBD1 (6 bases). Sequenced material: peripheral blood. CDR3 residues: CASSATGSYEQYF. The CDR3 DNA is TGTGCCAGCAGCGCGACAGGTTCCTACGAGCAGTACTTC.